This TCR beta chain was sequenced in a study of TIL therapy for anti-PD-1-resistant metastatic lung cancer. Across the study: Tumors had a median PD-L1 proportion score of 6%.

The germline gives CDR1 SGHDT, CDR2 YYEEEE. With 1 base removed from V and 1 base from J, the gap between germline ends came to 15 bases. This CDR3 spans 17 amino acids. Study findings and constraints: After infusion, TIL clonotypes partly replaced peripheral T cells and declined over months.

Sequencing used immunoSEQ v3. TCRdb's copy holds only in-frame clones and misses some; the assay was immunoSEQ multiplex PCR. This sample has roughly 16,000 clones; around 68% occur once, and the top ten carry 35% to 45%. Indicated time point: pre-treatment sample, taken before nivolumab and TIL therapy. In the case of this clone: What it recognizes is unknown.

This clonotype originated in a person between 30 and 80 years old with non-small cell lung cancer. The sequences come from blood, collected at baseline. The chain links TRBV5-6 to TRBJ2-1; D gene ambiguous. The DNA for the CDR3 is TGTGCCAGCAGCTTGTGGGTCTCGATCTCGTCCTACAATGAGCAGTTCTTC. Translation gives CASSLWVSISSYNEQFF.